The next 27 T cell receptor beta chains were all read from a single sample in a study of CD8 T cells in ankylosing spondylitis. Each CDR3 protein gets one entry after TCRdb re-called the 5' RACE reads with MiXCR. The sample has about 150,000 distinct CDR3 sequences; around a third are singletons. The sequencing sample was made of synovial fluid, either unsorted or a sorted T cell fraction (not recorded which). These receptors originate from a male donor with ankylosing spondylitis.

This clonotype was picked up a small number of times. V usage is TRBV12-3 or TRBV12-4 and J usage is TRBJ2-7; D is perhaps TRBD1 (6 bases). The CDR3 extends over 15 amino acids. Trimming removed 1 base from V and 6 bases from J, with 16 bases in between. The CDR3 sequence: CASSLGTGPRGEQYF. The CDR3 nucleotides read TGTGCCAGCAGTTTAGGAACAGGGCCTAGGGGCGAGCAGTACTTC.

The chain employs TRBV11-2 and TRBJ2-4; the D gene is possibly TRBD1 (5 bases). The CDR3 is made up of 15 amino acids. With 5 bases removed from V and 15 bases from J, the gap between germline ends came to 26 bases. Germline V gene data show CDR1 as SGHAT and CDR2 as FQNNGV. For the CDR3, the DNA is TGTGCCAGCAGCCCAACCCTTTTAGGGGCGGACACCACGTACTTC. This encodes CASSPTLLGADTTYF.

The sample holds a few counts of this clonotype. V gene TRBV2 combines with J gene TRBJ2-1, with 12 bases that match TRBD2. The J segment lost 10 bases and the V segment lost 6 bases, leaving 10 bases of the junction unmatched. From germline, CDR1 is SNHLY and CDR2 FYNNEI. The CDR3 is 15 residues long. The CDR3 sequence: CASSIKLAGGGEQFF. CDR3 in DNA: TGTGCCAGCAGCATCAAACTAGCGGGGGGAGGCGAGCAGTTCTTC.

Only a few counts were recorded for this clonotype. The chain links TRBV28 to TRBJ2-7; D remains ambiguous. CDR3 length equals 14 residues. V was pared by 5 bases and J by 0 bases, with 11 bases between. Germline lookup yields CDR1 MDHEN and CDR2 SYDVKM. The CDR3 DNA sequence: TGTGCCAGCAGTCTGACGGTGCCCTCCTACGAGCAGTACTTC. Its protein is CASSLTVPSYEQYF. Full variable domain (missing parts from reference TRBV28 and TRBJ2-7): DVKVTQSSRYLVKRTGEKVFLECVQDMDHENMFWYRQDPGLGLRLIYFSYDVKMKEKGDIPEGYSVSREKKERFSLILESASTNQTSMYLCASSLTVPSYEQYFGPGTRLTVT.

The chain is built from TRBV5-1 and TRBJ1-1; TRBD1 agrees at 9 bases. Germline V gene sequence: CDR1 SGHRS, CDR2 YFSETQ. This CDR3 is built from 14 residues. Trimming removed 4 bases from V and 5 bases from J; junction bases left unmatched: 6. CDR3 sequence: CASSVRQGVTEAFF. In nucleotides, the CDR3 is TGCGCCAGCAGCGTTAGACAGGGGGTAACTGAAGCTTTCTTT. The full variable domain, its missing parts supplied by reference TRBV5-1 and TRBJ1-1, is KAGVTQTPRYLIKTRGQQVTLSCSPISGHRSVSWYQQTPGQGLQFLFEYFSETQRNKGNFPGRFSGRQFSNSRSEMNVSTLELGDSALYLCASSVRQGVTEAFFGQGTRLTVV.

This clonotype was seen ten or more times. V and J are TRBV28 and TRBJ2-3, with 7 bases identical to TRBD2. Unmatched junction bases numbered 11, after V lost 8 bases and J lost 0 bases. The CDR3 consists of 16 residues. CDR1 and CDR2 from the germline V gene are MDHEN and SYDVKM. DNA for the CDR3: TGTGCCAGCCCGCCCCCGAATAGCGGGAGCACAGATACGCAGTATTTT. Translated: CASPPPNSGSTDTQYF.

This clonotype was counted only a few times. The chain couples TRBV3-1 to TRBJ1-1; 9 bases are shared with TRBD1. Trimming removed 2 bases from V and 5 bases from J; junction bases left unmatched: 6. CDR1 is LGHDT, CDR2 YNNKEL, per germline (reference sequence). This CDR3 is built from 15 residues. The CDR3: CASSQYGTGKTEAFF. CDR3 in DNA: TGTGCCAGCAGCCAATACGGGACAGGGAAAACTGAAGCTTTCTTT.

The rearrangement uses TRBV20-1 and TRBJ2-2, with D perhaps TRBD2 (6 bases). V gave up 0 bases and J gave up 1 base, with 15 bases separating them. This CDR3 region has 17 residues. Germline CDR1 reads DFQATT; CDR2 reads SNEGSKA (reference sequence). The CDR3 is CSARDLRVSGNTGELFF. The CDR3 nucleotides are TGCAGTGCTAGAGATCTTCGGGTTAGCGGGAACACCGGGGAGCTGTTTTTT.

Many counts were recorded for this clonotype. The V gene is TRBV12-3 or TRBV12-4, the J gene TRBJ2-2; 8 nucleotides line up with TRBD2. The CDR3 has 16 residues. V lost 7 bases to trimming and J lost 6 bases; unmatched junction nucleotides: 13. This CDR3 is CASTGTSGPLSGELFF. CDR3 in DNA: TGTGCCAGCACCGGTACTAGCGGCCCTCTGTCCGGGGAGCTGTTTTTT.

This chain's CDR3 is CATNSGKRYNEQFF. The CDR3 DNA reads TGTGCCACCAATAGCGGGAAAAGGTACAATGAGCAGTTCTTC. The V gene is TRBV28, the J gene TRBJ2-1; 8 positions match TRBD2. The CDR3 loop spans 14 amino acids. Trimming took 10 bases from V and 4 from J; bases not matched to a gene: 9. Germline V gives CDR1 MDHEN, CDR2 SYDVKM.

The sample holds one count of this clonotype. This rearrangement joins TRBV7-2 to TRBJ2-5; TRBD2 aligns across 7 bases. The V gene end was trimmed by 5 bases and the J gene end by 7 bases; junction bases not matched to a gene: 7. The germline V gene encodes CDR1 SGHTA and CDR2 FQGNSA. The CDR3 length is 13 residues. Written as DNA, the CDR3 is TGTGCCAGCAGCCCCCGACTAGCCACGACCCAGTACTTC. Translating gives CASSPRLATTQYF.

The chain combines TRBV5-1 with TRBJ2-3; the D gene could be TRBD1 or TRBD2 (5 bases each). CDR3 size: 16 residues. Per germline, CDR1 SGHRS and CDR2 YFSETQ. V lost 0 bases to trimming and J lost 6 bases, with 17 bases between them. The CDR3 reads CASSLAGAANYDTQYF. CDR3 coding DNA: TGCGCCAGCAGCTTGGCCGGGGCAGCCAATTACGATACGCAGTATTTT. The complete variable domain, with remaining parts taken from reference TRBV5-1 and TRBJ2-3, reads KAGVTQTPRYLIKTRGQQVTLSCSPISGHRSVSWYQQTPGQGLQFLFEYFSETQRNKGNFPGRFSGRQFSNSRSEMNVSTLELGDSALYLCASSLAGAANYDTQYFGPGTRLTVL.

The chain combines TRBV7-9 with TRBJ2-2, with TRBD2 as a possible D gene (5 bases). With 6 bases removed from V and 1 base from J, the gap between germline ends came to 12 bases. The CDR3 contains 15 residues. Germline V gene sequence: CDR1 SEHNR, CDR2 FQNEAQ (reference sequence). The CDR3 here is CASSPRRENTGELFF. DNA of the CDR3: TGTGCCAGCAGTCCCCGCCGGGAGAACACCGGGGAGCTGTTTTTT.

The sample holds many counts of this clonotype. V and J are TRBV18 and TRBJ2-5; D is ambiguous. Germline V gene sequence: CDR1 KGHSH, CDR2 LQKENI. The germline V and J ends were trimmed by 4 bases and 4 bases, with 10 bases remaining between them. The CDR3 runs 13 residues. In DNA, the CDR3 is TGTGCCAGCTCACAAACGCACGGAGAGACCCAGTACTTC. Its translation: CASSQTHGETQYF.

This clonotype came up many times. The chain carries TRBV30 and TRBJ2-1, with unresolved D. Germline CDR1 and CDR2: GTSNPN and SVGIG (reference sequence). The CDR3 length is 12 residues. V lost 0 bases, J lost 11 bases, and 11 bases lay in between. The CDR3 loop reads CAWSVTTEQQFF. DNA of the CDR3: TGTGCCTGGAGTGTCACAACCGAACAGCAGTTCTTC. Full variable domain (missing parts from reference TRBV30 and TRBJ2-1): SQTIHQWPATLVQPVGSPLSLECTVEGTSNPNLYWYRQAAGRGLQLLFYSVGIGQISSEVPQNLSASRPQDRQFILSSKKLLLSDSGFYLCAWSVTTEQQFFGPGTRLTVL.

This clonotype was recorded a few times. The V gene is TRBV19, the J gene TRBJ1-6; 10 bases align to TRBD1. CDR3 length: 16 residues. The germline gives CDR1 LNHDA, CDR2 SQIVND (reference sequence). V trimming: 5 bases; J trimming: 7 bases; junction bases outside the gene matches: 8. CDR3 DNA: TGTGCCAGTAGTCTTCGACAGGGGGCTCAGAATTCACCCCTCCACTTT. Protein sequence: CASSLRQGAQNSPLHF.

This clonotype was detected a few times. Here the CDR3 reads CASSEGGGNTEAFF. Here the CDR3 DNA reads TGTGCCAGCAGTGAGGGAGGGGGTAACACTGAAGCTTTCTTT. The chain has TRBV2 and TRBJ1-1; D might be TRBD1 (6 bases). From germline, CDR1 is SNHLY and CDR2 FYNNEI. The V end lost 3 bases, the J end lost 2 bases, and 10 bases lay between the germline ends. The CDR3 runs to 14 residues. Looking up the rest from reference TRBV2 and TRBJ1-1 gives the full variable domain: EPEVTQTPSHQVTQMGQEVILRCVPISNHLYFYWYRQILGQKVEFLVSFYNNEISEKSEIFDDQFSVERPDGSNFTLKIRSTKLEDSAMYFCASSEGGGNTEAFFGQGTRLTVV.

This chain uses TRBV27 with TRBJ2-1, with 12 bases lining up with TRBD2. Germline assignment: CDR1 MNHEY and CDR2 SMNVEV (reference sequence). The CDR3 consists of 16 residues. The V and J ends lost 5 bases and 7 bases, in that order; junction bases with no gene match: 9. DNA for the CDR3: TGTGCCAGCAGTCCACGACTAGCGGGAGAAGGGAATGAGCAGTTCTTC. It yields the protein CASSPRLAGEGNEQFF.

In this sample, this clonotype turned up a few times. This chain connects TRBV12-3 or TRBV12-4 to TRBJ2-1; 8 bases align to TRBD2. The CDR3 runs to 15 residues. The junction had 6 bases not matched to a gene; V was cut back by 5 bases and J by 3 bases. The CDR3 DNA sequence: TGTGCCAGCAGTCGGACTAGCTTTTACTACAATGAGCAGTTCTTC. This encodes CASSRTSFYYNEQFF.

The CDR3 bases are TGTGCCAGCAGCAAAGAAGGGGGGGGCCCTAGCGGGCATTTT. It specifies CASSKEGGGPSGHF. This chain links TRBV21-1 with TRBJ1-5. TRBV21-1 has pseudogene status. The length of the CDR3 is 14 residues.

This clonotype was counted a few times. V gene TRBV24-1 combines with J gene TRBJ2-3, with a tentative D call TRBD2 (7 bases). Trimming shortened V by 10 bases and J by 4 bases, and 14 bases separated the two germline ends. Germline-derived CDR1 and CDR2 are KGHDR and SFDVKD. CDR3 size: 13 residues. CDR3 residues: CATAGAVADTQYF. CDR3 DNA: TGTGCCACGGCGGGGGCAGTTGCAGATACGCAGTATTTT.

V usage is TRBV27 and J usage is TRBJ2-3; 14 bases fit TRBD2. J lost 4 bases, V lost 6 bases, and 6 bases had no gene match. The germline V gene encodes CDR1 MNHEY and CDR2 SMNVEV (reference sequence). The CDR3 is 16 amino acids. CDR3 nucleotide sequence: TGTGCCAGCAGCCAGGGACTAGCGGGAGCAGCAGATACGCAGTATTTT. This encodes CASSQGLAGAADTQYF.

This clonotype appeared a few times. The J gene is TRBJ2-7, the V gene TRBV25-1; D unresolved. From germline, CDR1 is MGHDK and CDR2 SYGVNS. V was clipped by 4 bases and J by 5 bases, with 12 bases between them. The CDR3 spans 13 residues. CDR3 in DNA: TGTGCCAGCAGTGTGGCAGGTCCCAACGAGCAGTACTTC. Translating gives CASSVAGPNEQYF.

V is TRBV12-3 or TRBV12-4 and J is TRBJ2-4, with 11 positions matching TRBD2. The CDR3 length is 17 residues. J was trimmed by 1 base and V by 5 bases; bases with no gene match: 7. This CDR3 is CASSVSGGAGAKNIQYF. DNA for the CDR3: TGTGCCAGCAGTGTTAGCGGGGGGGCGGGGGCCAAAAACATTCAGTACTTC.

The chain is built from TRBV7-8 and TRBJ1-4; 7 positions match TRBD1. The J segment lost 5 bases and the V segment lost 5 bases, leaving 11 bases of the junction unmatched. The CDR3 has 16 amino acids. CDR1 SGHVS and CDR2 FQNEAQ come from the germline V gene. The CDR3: CASSPGTTQGNEKLFF. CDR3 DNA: TGTGCCAGCAGCCCGGGAACAACACAGGGGAATGAAAAACTGTTTTTT.

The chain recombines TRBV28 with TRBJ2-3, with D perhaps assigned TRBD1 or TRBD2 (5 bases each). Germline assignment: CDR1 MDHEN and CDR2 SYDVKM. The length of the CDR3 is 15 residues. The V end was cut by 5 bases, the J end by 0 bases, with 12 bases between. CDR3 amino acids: CASSLGTMSTDTQYF. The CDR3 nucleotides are TGTGCCAGCAGTCTTGGGACCATGAGCACAGATACGCAGTATTTT.

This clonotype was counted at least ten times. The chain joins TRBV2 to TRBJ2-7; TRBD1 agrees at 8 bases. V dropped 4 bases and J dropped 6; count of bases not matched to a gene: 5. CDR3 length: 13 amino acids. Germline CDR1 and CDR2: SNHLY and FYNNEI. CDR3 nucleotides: TGTGCCAGCAGTGGGGCCAGGGGGCGCGAGCAGTACTTC. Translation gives CASSGARGREQYF. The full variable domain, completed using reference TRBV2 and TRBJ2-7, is EPEVTQTPSHQVTQMGQEVILRCVPISNHLYFYWYRQILGQKVEFLVSFYNNEISEKSEIFDDQFSVERPDGSNFTLKIRSTKLEDSAMYFCASSGARGREQYFGPGTRLTVT.